The rows below give T cell receptor beta chains drawn from one sample of a study of vaccination effects on CD4 cells after COVID-19. Sequenced by immunoSEQ multiplex PCR; TCRdb stores in-frame clones only, minus some. The data hold 20,000 to 25,000 clones, with 60% to 80% observed a single time. The antigens for these receptors are not known. Sequencing was performed on CD4+ T cells from PBMCs cultured with HCoV-229E spike peptides, taken after COVID-19 vaccination. These receptors originate from a human donor who received a COVID-19 vaccine. Each CDR3 is given with its conserved first and last residue. D genes are given only for firm matches. Clone size appears in some rows only: once, few, many, or a class for an expanded clone.

NA	NA	TRBV4-1	TRBJ1-2	TGCGCCAGCAGCCGGGACAACGTCTATGGCTACACCTTC	CASSRDNVYGYTF
NA	NA	TRBV7-2	TRBJ2-1	TGTGCCAGCAGCCAAGGGAGAAGCGGCTATGAGCAGTTCTTC	CASSQGRSGYEQFF
few	TRBD1	TRBV7-6	TRBJ1-4	TGTGCCAGCAGGCCCTCACAGGGGGTTGGTGAAAAACTGTTTTTT	CASRPSQGVGEKLFF
NA	NA	TRBV4-1	TRBJ1-1	TGCGCCAGCAGCCAAGGCGGTCTCAGGTTGGTTAACACTGAAGCTTTCTTT	CASSQGGLRLVNTEAFF
NA	TRBD1	TRBV6-7	TRBJ2-7	TGTGCCAGCAGTCTTACCCGGGACAGCTTCTACGAGCAGTACTTC	CASSLTRDSFYEQYF
few	TRBD2	TRBV5-1	TRBJ2-1	TGCGCCAGCAGCTTGGCCGCAACGGGGGGGCTCAGGGAGCAGTTCTTC	CASSLAATGGLREQFF
NA	NA	TRBV24-1	TRBJ1-5	TGTGCCACCAGTTCAGAGCGGGATAGCAATCAGCCCCAGCATTTT	CATSSERDSNQPQHF
NA	TRBD1	TRBV6-5	TRBJ1-1	TGTGCCAGCAGTCGGGGACAGATGAACACTGAAGCTTTCTTT	CASSRGQMNTEAFF
NA	NA	TRBV4-2	TRBJ1-1	TGTGCCAGCAGCCAAAGTAGGGGCCTTCGGGGCACTGAAGCTTTCTTT	CASSQSRGLRGTEAFF
NA	TRBD2	TRBV19	TRBJ2-7	TGTGCCAGTAGTAACCCGGGACTAGCGGGATCCTACGAGCAGTACTTC	CASSNPGLAGSYEQYF
NA	NA	TRBV29-1	TRBJ2-5	TGCAGCGTTGAAATAGCCGCGACCCGACGAGGCCAGTACTTC	CSVEIAATRRGQYF
once	NA	TRBV27	TRBJ2-1	TGTGCCAGCAGGTCGGGTCTAGACAATGAGCAGTTCTTC	CASRSGLDNEQFF
NA	TRBD1	TRBV19	TRBJ1-4	TGTGCCAGTAGTCTCTTATTGGGACAGGGCGATGAAAAACTGTTTTTT	CASSLLLGQGDEKLFF
NA	NA	TRBV6-1	TRBJ2-6	TGTGCCAGCAGTGAATCTGGGGCCAACGTCCTGACTTTC	CASSESGANVLTF
NA	TRBD1	TRBV4-1	TRBJ2-7	TGCGCCAGCAGCCAACGACAGGGGTCTGTTTTCGGGGAGCAGTACTTC	CASSQRQGSVFGEQYF
NA	NA	TRBV2	TRBJ1-4	TGTGCCAGCGCCCAGGAAGGGGGTGAAAAACTGTTTTTT	CASAQEGGEKLFF
NA	TRBD1	TRBV27	TRBJ1-2	TGTGCCAGCAGTTTTGCCATGGGACAGGGTAACTATGGCTACACCTTC	CASSFAMGQGNYGYTF
NA	NA	TRBV6-5	TRBJ1-6	TGTGCCAGCAGTTTCGTTAATTCACCCCTCCACTTT	CASSFVNSPLHF
few	TRBD1	TRBV5-1	TRBJ1-1	TGCGCCAGCAGCTTTCGTATGCCGGGACAGGGACTGAACACTGAAGCTTTCTTT	CASSFRMPGQGLNTEAFF
NA	TRBD2	TRBV19	TRBJ2-1	TGTGCCAGTAGTATAGGACCAGCCGGGGGGTGGAATTATAATGAGCAGTTCTTC	CASSIGPAGGWNYNEQFF
NA	TRBD1	TRBV6-5	TRBJ2-7	TGTGCCAGCAGTCTGCCGACAGGGGGCACCTACGAGCAGTACTTC	CASSLPTGGTYEQYF
NA	NA	TRBV9	TRBJ2-7	TGTGCCAGCAGCGTAGGATCGGGTCTATCCCCTAGGGAGCAGTACTTC	CASSVGSGLSPREQYF
NA	NA	TRBV20-1	TRBJ2-7	TGCAGTGTTCGATCGGGGCACGAGCAGTACTTC	CSVRSGHEQYF
NA	NA	TRBV4-2	TRBJ1-4	TGTGCCAGCAGCCAAGACGGCGGGTCGGTTAATGAAAAACTGTTTTTT	CASSQDGGSVNEKLFF
NA	TRBD2	TRBV5-8	TRBJ2-3	TGTGCCAGCAGCTCGGGGACTAGCGGGAGGGCCCGAGGAACAGATACGCAGTATTTT	CASSSGTSGRARGTDTQYF
NA	TRBD1	TRBV7-6	TRBJ1-1	TGTGCCAGCAGCTTACAACAGGGGGCTCGGACTGAAGCTTTCTTT	CASSLQQGARTEAFF
once	TRBD1	TRBV6-5	TRBJ2-4	TGTGCCAGCACCGAGGACAGGAAAAACATTCAGTACTTC	CASTEDRKNIQYF
once	NA	TRBV18	TRBJ1-5	TGTGCCAGCTCACTTAGACCTGGGCAGGATAGCAATCAGCCCCAGCATTTT	CASSLRPGQDSNQPQHF
few	NA	TRBV2	TRBJ2-5	TGTGCCAGCAGTGAAGGGACTTTAGGAGAGACCCAGTACTTC	CASSEGTLGETQYF
few	TRBD1	TRBV30	TRBJ1-5	TGTGCCTGGAGTGTAGATTTGGGGACAGGGGATGGTCAGCCCCAGCATTTT	CAWSVDLGTGDGQPQHF
NA	NA	TRBV9	TRBJ1-3	TGTGCCAGCAGCGTAGGCTGGACGAGGTCGGGAAACACCATATATTTT	CASSVGWTRSGNTIYF
NA	TRBD1	TRBV5-8	TRBJ2-2	TGTGCCAGCAGCTCCAACAGGGGTGCGGAAACCGGGGAGCTGTTTTTT	CASSSNRGAETGELFF
few	NA	TRBV6-4	TRBJ2-3	TGTGCCAGCAGTGACGGGAGCACAGATACGCAGTATTTT	CASSDGSTDTQYF
NA	TRBD1	TRBV7-9	TRBJ1-4	TGTGCCAGCAGTTCCGGGACAGGGCCTAATGAAAAACTGTTTTTT	CASSSGTGPNEKLFF
few	NA	TRBV27	TRBJ1-3	TGTGCCACCCAGGGTTCTGGAAACACCATATATTTT	CATQGSGNTIYF
NA	NA	TRBV3-1/TRBV3-2	TRBJ2-7	TGTGCCAGCAGCCAAGGGGTGGGGAACCCCTACGAGCAGTACTTC	CASSQGVGNPYEQYF
NA	TRBD2	TRBV2	TRBJ2-7	TGTGCCAGCAGGATAGGACTAGCGGGATCCTACGAGCAGTACTTC	CASRIGLAGSYEQYF
few	NA	TRBV12-5	TRBJ2-7	TGTGCTAGTGGTTTGCGGTTCCACGAGCAGTACTTC	CASGLRFHEQYF
NA	NA	TRBV20-1	TRBJ1-1	TGCAGTGCTAGTAAGGACGGGACTGAAGCTTTCTTT	CSASKDGTEAFF
NA	TRBD2	TRBV14	TRBJ2-3	TGTGCCAGCAGCCACACAAGTGGGCTAGCGGGGGGATTCACAGATACGCAGTATTTT	CASSHTSGLAGGFTDTQYF
NA	NA	TRBV2	TRBJ2-7	TGTGCCAGCAGTGCCGACAGGCAACGGTCCTACGAGCAGTACTTC	CASSADRQRSYEQYF
few	NA	TRBV5-1	TRBJ1-4	TGCGCCAGCAGCTTGGTCCCTAATGAAAAACTGTTTTTT	CASSLVPNEKLFF
NA	NA	TRBV11-3	TRBJ2-3	TGTGCCAGCAGTACAGGTCGGCGGGAAAGCACAGATACGCAGTATTTT	CASSTGRRESTDTQYF
NA	TRBD1	TRBV6-5	TRBJ1-6	TGTGCCAGCACTAAAGGACAGGGGCATTCACCCCTCCACTTT	CASTKGQGHSPLHF
NA	NA	TRBV10-3	TRBJ2-1	TGTGCCATCAGTGAGTCCGAGGGACAGCAGTTCTTC	CAISESEGQQFF
NA	NA	TRBV3-1/TRBV3-2	TRBJ1-4	TGTGCCAGCAGCCAAGATCTGGGGCACGGTGAAAAACTGTTTTTT	CASSQDLGHGEKLFF
NA	TRBD1	TRBV11-2	TRBJ2-5	TGTGCACGTGCCAGCAGGGGGAGTGAGACCCAGTACTTC	CARASRGSETQYF
NA	TRBD2	TRBV24-1	TRBJ2-3	TGTGCCACCAGTGATTTCACTAGCGCTAGCACAGATACGCAGTATTTT	CATSDFTSASTDTQYF
NA	TRBD1	TRBV7-7	TRBJ2-7	TGTGCCAGCAGTGCGGACAGGGCCCACGAGCAGTACTTC	CASSADRAHEQYF
few	NA	TRBV25-1	TRBJ2-3	TGTGCCAGCAGTGACACAGCGGGCGAGGGGGGGGATACGCAGTATTTT	CASSDTAGEGGDTQYF
NA	NA	TRBV12-5	TRBJ2-1	TGTGCTAGTGGTCAGGGGACTGGAAACAATGAGCAGTTCTTC	CASGQGTGNNEQFF
NA	TRBD1	TRBV29-1	TRBJ1-1	TGCAGCGTGACAGGGGGGCGGAACACTGAAGCTTTCTTT	CSVTGGRNTEAFF